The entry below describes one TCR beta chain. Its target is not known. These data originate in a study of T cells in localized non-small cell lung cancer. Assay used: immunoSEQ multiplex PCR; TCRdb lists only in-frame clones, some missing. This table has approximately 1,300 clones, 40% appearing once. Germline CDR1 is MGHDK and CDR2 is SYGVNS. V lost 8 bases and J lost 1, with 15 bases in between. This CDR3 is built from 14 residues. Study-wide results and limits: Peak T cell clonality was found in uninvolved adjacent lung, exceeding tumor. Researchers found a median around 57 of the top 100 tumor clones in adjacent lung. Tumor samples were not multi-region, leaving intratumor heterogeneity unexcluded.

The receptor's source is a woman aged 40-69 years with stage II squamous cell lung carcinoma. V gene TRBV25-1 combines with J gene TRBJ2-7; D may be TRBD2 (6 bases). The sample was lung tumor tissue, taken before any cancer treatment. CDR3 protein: CASGQPGTSYEQYF. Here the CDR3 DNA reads TGTGCCAGCGGGCAACCAGGGACTTCCTACGAGCAGTACTTC.